This T cell receptor beta chain originates from a study of shared clonotypes between healthy human individuals (TCRdb year 2020). Regarding the research as a whole: The cohort included three men and a couple of women between 18 and 49 years of age. To estimate repertoire size and how much clonotypes are shared between individuals, the study performed deep sequencing of blood TCR repertoires from five healthy adults. To increase sequencing depth and limit assay-specific biases, TCR repertoire library preparation and sequencing were carried out by different laboratories using diverse techniques. For each donor, CD4 naive and CD4 memory were each given three plates, CD8 naive was given two plates, and CD8 memory was given one plate. Leukapheresis yielded between about 0.85 and 10 billion PBMCs per donor. What the work shows at the level of the full study, not this receptor alone: Sampling was restricted to blood, and TCR repertoires in tissue are likely to differ from TCR repertoires in blood. Compared with non-shared clonotypes, the clonotypes found in all four sorted-subset donors had higher generation probabilities. Pairwise subsampling led to the expectation that sequencing depth would affect the degree of clonotype sharing among donors. Because the study included only a small number of donors, the genetic and exposure-history diversity represented was limited. Incomplete sequencing was indicated by rarefaction of sorted-subset datasets, despite the large sequencing depth. Naive subsets generally had larger estimated clonotype richness than memory subsets did. When a handful of donors were compared, the shared fraction of clonotypes was about 5% for naive CD4, about 4% for naive CD8, 2.3% for memory CD4, and around 0.37% for memory CD8.

Comment on this clone: No antigen is known for it. Nothing much larger sits one base from this clone, and base qualities are not available.

Healthy HIV-negative adults with no recently reported acute infections or vaccinations were included as donors. Only Caucasian adults living in Nashville, Tennessee, USA were represented among the donors. CD4+ T cells were enriched through magnetic negative selection, after which naive cells were positively selected on CD45RA and the remaining negative fraction served as the memory subset. Blood was obtained by leukapheresis, after which PBMCs were separated by Ficoll-Histopaque density gradient centrifugation and cryopreserved in liquid nitrogen vapor phase. Analytical flow cytometry was used to check the purity and quantity of every magnetically sorted T cell population. Genomic DNA was isolated from each sorted fraction and quantified by UV absorbance on a Nanodrop 2000c. The germline V gene encodes CDR1 SGHAT and CDR2 FQNNGV. Between the V and J ends, shortened by 0 bases and 2 bases respectively, the junction contains 14 bases. From cysteine to phenylalanine, the CDR3 is 16 amino acids long. Only the CDR3 region is kept as DNA, spanning 48 bases read in frame from base 1.

Using the deep immunoSEQ assay, multiplex PCR amplified TCR CDR3 regions from genomic DNA. Extracted genomic DNA from each cell subset was spread evenly across all wells of several immunoSEQ 96-well plates, with each plate serving as a replicate. Each replicate PCR for sorted subsets received about 0.2 ug genomic DNA, equal to tens of thousands of T cell genomes. Purified libraries were measured with a Qubit 3.0 fluorometer, size-checked on a Bioanalyzer 2100, and measured again with the KAPA Library Quantification kit. Every immunoSEQ 96-well plate was sequenced on a dedicated single-read 150-cycle Illumina NextSeq 550 flow cell. The study's own analysis went as follows. Because the immunoSEQ output held only junctional sequences and lacked quality scores, the filtering could not match the filtering applied to full-length reads. Sequences were annotated with PyIR, a Python wrapper for IgBLAST v1.9, and V/J genes and CDR3 were assigned using IMGT germline references. Reads were filtered out if the reads had weak V/J assignments (E-value above 1e-6), no CDR3, stop codons, out-of-frame junctions, or ambiguous translated residues. V3J clonotypes were defined as sequences sharing an identical inferred V gene, J gene, and CDR3 amino acid sequence. The percentage overlap between two repertoires was calculated by dividing the number of shared unique clonotypes by the size of the smaller repertoire. Richness of each repertoire was evaluated using RTK rarefaction, the Chao1 estimator, and Recon v2.1 estimates of unobserved clonotypes. Generation probabilities were computed with OLGA for all TCRbeta clonotypes obtained by the gDNA method from several donors. The clones in this table, taken by TCRdb from immuneACCESS, are in-frame only. Not every clone is retained; where verified, under half of the shortfall comes from an unresolved V gene, and the cause of the rest is unknown. The D gene and trimming were derived from the DNA, and the V and J assignments and clone size from that table. The sample yields 2 million to 2.5 million clones; around 95% were counted once. Approximately 0.13% of the sample rests with the top ten.

Rearrangement joined TRBV11-2 to TRBJ2-7; no D gene call is confident. The clonotype originates from a man younger than 30 in good health. The sample consisted of naive CD4+ T cells sorted from blood. The sample's cell subset or site label, decoded: CD45RA+ positively selected. The DNA sequence follows: TGTGCCAGCAGCTTAGATTTAGTCATACGACCCTACGAGCAGTACTTC. Translated, it reads CASSLDLVIRPYEQYF.